Sequencing of this T cell receptor (beta chain) was carried out in a study of T-cell reconstitution after alpha-beta-depleted transplantation in children. The CDR3 totals 15 residues. The germline V gene has CDR1 SGHTA and CDR2 FQGNSA. The V gene lost 1 base and the J gene lost 0 bases, with 8 bases spanning the gap. It was with unique molecular identifiers that the TCRbeta library was prepared. TCRdb independently ran MiXCR on the PCR reads; one entry per CDR3 protein. The table lists around 400,000 distinct CDR3 sequences, 11% of them singletons. The sample here was PBMCs from the stem cell graft donor, taken from the stem cell graft. The rearrangement links TRBV7-2 to TRBJ2-3; D not resolved. The clonotype comes from a human donor who donated a stem cell graft to a child with acute myeloid leukemia. CDR3 nucleotides: TGTGCCAGCAGCTTAGTATCGTGGAGCACAGATACGCAGTATTTT. Translated: CASSLVSWSTDTQYF.